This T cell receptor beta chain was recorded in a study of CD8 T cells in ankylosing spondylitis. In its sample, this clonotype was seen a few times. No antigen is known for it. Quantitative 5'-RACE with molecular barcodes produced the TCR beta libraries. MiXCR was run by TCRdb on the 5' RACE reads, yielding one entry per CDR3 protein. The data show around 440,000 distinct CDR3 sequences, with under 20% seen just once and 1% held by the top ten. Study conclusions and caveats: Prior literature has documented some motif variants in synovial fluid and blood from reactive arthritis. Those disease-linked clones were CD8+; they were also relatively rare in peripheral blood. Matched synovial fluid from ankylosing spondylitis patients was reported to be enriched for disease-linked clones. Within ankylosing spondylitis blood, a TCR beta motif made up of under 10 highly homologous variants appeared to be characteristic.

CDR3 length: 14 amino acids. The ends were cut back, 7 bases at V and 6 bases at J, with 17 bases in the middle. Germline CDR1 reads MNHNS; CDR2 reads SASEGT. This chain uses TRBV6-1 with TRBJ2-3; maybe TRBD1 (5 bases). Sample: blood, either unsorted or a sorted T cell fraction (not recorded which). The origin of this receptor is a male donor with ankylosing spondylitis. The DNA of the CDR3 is TGTGCCAGCAAACTGAGGACAAGGAGTGATACGCAGTATTTT. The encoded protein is CASKLRTRSDTQYF.